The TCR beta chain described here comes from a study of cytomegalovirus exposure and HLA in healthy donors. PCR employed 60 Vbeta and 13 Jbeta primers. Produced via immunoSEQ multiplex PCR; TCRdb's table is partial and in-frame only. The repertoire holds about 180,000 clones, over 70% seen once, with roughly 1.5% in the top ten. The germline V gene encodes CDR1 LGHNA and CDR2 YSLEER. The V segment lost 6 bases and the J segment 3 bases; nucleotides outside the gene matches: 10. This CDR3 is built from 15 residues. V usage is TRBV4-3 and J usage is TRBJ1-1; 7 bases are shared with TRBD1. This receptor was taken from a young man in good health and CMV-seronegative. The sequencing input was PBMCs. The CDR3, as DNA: TGCGCCAGCAGTCTGACAGGGAACTTCGACACTGAAGCTTTCTTT. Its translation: CASSLTGNFDTEAFF.